Presented here are 30 T cell receptor beta chains from one specimen sequenced in a study of T cells after yellow fever vaccination. MiXCR, applied by TCRdb to the 5' RACE reads, yields one record per CDR3 protein. The data hold around 150,000 distinct CDR3 sequences, with under 7.5% observed a single time. This sample comprised CD4+ T cells sorted from PBMCs, obtained 5 to 6 days after the first yellow fever vaccination. All receptors come from a man younger than 30 who received the YFV17D yellow fever vaccine.

This clonotype has at least ten counts. The chain employs TRBV11-3 and TRBJ2-2, with 7 bases that match TRBD2. V lost 5 bases and J lost 4; bases outside the gene matches: 10. Looked up from germline, CDR1 is SGHNT and CDR2 is YENEEA. This CDR3 comprises 16 residues. CDR3 region: CASSQSGTTRTGELFF. DNA of the CDR3: TGTGCCAGCAGCCAATCCGGGACTACCCGCACCGGGGAGCTGTTTTTT.

The table lists this clonotype with many counts. V gene TRBV5-6 combines with J gene TRBJ2-5, with D maybe TRBD2 (5 bases). V was pared by 4 bases and J by 5 bases, with 12 bases between. Germline V gene data show CDR1 as SGHDT and CDR2 as YYEEEE. This CDR3 region has 13 residues. The CDR3 loop is CASSSPERETQYF. CDR3 sequence (DNA): TGTGCCAGCAGCAGCCCAGAGCGGGAGACCCAGTACTTC. Full variable domain (missing parts from reference TRBV5-6 and TRBJ2-5): DAGVTQSPTHLIKTRGQQVTLRCSPKSGHDTVSWYQQALGQGPQFIFQYYEEEERQRGNFPDRFSGHQFPNYSSELNVNALLLGDSALYLCASSSPERETQYFGPGTRLLVL.

This clonotype has at least ten counts. V usage is TRBV18 and J usage is TRBJ2-7; D uncertain. V was trimmed by 1 base and J by 2 bases, leaving 9 bases between them. CDR1 and CDR2 (germline): KGHSH, LQKENI. The CDR3 is 14 amino acids. The CDR3 sequence is CASSPLGEPYEQYF. CDR3 sequence (DNA): TGTGCCAGCTCACCACTTGGTGAGCCCTACGAGCAGTACTTC.

This clonotype was counted ten times or more. The chain joins TRBV7-9 to TRBJ2-7; tentative D call: TRBD1 (6 bases). The CDR3 covers 14 residues. Per germline, CDR1 SEHNR and CDR2 FQNEAQ (reference sequence). V lost 3 bases and J 0 bases, leaving 9 bases between the germline ends. Here the CDR3 DNA reads TGTGCCAGCAGCTTCACAGGGAGCTCCTACGAGCAGTACTTC. This sequence encodes CASSFTGSSYEQYF.

This clonotype was detected many times. This rearrangement joins TRBV5-1 to TRBJ1-1; D possibly corresponds to TRBD1 (5 bases). This CDR3 has 14 amino acids. Germline V gives CDR1 SGHRS, CDR2 YFSETQ. V was trimmed by 1 base and J by 1 base, leaving 8 bases between them. As DNA, the CDR3 is TGCGCCAGCAGCTTGTTAGGGGAGAACACTGAAGCTTTCTTT. This sequence encodes CASSLLGENTEAFF.

This clonotype has ten or more counts. J is TRBJ1-4 and V is TRBV24-1, with 7 positions matching TRBD1. Germline values: CDR1 KGHDR, CDR2 SFDVKD. Germline trimming cut 7 bases from V and 4 bases from J; bases unmatched to any gene: 2. The CDR3 covers 13 residues. This CDR3 is CATSDRDNEKLFF. As DNA, the CDR3 is TGTGCCACCAGCGACAGGGATAATGAAAAACTGTTTTTT.

Ten or more counts support this clonotype. This sequence joins TRBV20-1 and TRBJ2-3; 9 nucleotides line up with TRBD2. The junction had 6 bases not matched to a gene; V was cut back by 3 bases and J by 5 bases. This CDR3 region has 14 residues. Germline V gives CDR1 DFQATT, CDR2 SNEGSKA (reference sequence). The CDR3 is CSARLAGARDTQYF. CDR3 nucleotide sequence: TGCAGTGCTAGGTTAGCGGGGGCAAGAGATACGCAGTATTTT.

This clonotype was observed at least ten times. The J gene is TRBJ1-5, the V gene TRBV6-5, with D hard to call. The CDR3 has 14 residues. Per the germline V gene, CDR1 is MNHEY and CDR2 is SVGAGI. The V and J ends lost 4 bases and 0 bases respectively, with 7 bases between them. The chain's CDR3 is CASSLAHSNQPQHF. CDR3 bases: TGTGCCAGCAGTTTGGCCCATAGCAATCAGCCCCAGCATTTT.

The chain uses TRBV5-1 and TRBJ2-5, with D perhaps TRBD1 (5 bases). This CDR3 has 14 amino acids. V shed 0 bases and J shed 3 bases, with 9 bases lying between them. The germline V gene encodes CDR1 SGHRS and CDR2 YFSETQ. The CDR3 DNA is TGCGCCAGCAGCTTGGGGGCAGGGAAAGAGACCCAGTACTTC. Amino acid sequence: CASSLGAGKETQYF.

This clonotype was recorded at least ten times. The chain employs TRBV2 and TRBJ2-7; 14 positions agree with TRBD2. Germline CDR1 reads SNHLY; CDR2 reads FYNNEI. The length of the CDR3 is 16 residues. V was clipped by 7 bases and J by 3 bases; unmatched bases: 8. CDR3 bases: TGTGCCAGCACCCAATCCGGGACTAGCGGGGGCTACGAGCAGTACGTC. It is translated as CASTQSGTSGGYEQYV.

There are many counts of this clonotype. The chain combines TRBV9 with TRBJ2-1; no firm D call. Trimming stripped 4 bases from V and 6 bases from J, with 14 bases between. The CDR3 loop spans 14 amino acids. Germline V gene sequence: CDR1 SGDLS, CDR2 YYNGEE. CDR3 amino acids: CASSPPGPGNEQFF. The CDR3, as DNA: TGTGCCAGCAGCCCGCCAGGACCCGGCAATGAGCAGTTCTTC.

This clonotype was counted ten times or more. The CDR3 DNA follows: TGTGCCAGCAGCCGGAGAGAGACCCAGTACTTC. This translates into CASSRRETQYF. The rearrangement joins TRBV7-2 to TRBJ2-5, with D hard to call. With 5 bases removed from V and 4 bases from J, the gap between germline ends came to 5 bases. CDR3 length: 11 residues. Germline-derived CDR1 and CDR2 are SGHTA and FQGNSA.

This clonotype showed up many times. The V call is TRBV10-3, the J call TRBJ2-2; 8 bases agree with TRBD1. Germline-derived CDR1 and CDR2 are ENHRY and SYGVKD. This CDR3 spans 18 amino acids. CDR3 nucleotides: TGTGCAGACCAGCAAGGGGAGAGGACAGGGCCGAACACCGGGGAGCTGTTTTTT. As protein: CADQQGERTGPNTGELFF.

This clonotype was found many times. The chain has TRBV5-1 and TRBJ2-2; 11 nucleotides line up with TRBD2. V shed 2 bases and J 2 bases; nucleotides not matched to a gene: 5. The length of the CDR3 is 17 residues. Germline assignment: CDR1 SGHRS and CDR2 YFSETQ. CDR3 DNA: TGCGCCAGCAGCTTACCACTAGCGGGAGCCAACACCGGGGAGCTGTTTTTT. Translated: CASSLPLAGANTGELFF.

The V gene is TRBV12-3 or TRBV12-4, the J gene TRBJ1-1, with no clear D. The CDR3 is made up of 12 amino acids. The V end was cut by 6 bases, the J end by 7 bases, with 12 bases between. CDR3 coding DNA: TGTGCCAGCAGCAAGGTGGGGATTGAAGCTTTCTTT. Its protein product is CASSKVGIEAFF.

This clonotype was counted many times. The chain combines TRBV7-6 with TRBJ1-2, with D unresolved. Germline values: CDR1 SGHVS, CDR2 FNYEAQ. Trimming cost V 5 bases and J 3 bases, with 10 bases left between them. There are 13 residues in the CDR3. The DNA of the CDR3 is TGTGCCAGCAGCCCCGGTTCGGACTATGGCTACACCTTC. Protein: CASSPGSDYGYTF.

A few counts support this clonotype. The chain carries TRBV5-1 and TRBJ2-3; weak D call: TRBD2 (5 bases). Germline V gives CDR1 SGHRS, CDR2 YFSETQ. The CDR3 has 14 amino acids. The V end was cut by 1 base, the J end by 4 bases, with 10 bases between. The CDR3 nucleotides read TGCGCCAGCAGCTTGCGGGGTTACTCAGATACGCAGTATTTT. It translates to CASSLRGYSDTQYF.

In this sample, this clonotype turned up many times. V and J are TRBV2 and TRBJ2-5; no clear D gene. The CDR3 is made up of 11 amino acids. Germline V gene data show CDR1 as SNHLY and CDR2 as FYNNEI. The ends were cut back, 8 bases at V and 9 bases at J, with 13 bases in the middle. The CDR3 reads CASGSKEAQYF. In DNA, the CDR3 is TGTGCCAGCGGTTCTAAGGAAGCCCAGTACTTC. The whole variable domain, filled in from reference TRBV2 and TRBJ2-5, reads EPEVTQTPSHQVTQMGQEVILRCVPISNHLYFYWYRQILGQKVEFLVSFYNNEISEKSEIFDDQFSVERPDGSNFTLKIRSTKLEDSAMYFCASGSKEAQYFGPGTRLLVL.

This clonotype appeared a few times. The genes are TRBV7-9 and TRBJ1-2, with D possibly being TRBD1 (5 bases). CDR1 and CDR2 from the germline V gene are SEHNR and FQNEAQ (reference sequence). This CDR3 spans 15 amino acids. V lost 5 bases and J 6 bases, leaving 19 bases between the germline ends. Written as DNA, the CDR3 is TGTGCCAGCAGCCCCCAACCCGGGACTACTCATGGCTACACCTTC. Its translation: CASSPQPGTTHGYTF.

This clonotype has at least ten counts. V is TRBV5-1 and J is TRBJ2-3, with TRBD2 matching 11 bases. CDR3 length: 15 residues. Trimming took 5 bases from V and 8 from J; bases not matched to a gene: 10. The germline CDR1 and CDR2 sequences are SGHRS and YFSETQ. CDR3 DNA: TGCGCCAGCAGTGCACTAGCGGGGGTCCCGAGTACGCAGTATTTT. Encoded protein: CASSALAGVPSTQYF.

This clonotype was recorded at least ten times. DNA for the CDR3: TGTGCCAGCAGGACCGCGGGGGGGCCAGATACGCAGTATTTT. This translates into CASRTAGGPDTQYF. V is TRBV7-2 and J is TRBJ2-3, with TRBD2 matching over 9 bases. The CDR3 runs 14 residues. The ends lost 6 bases at V and 4 bases at J; junction bases unmatched: 5. Germline V gives CDR1 SGHTA, CDR2 FQGNSA.

The V gene is TRBV5-1, the J gene TRBJ2-1, with TRBD2 matching over 11 bases. Germline trimming cut 4 bases from V and 3 bases from J; bases unmatched to any gene: 9. The CDR3 contains 17 residues. Germline V gene lookup returns CDR1 SGHRS and CDR2 YFSETQ. The CDR3 sequence: CASSPSSGGTNYNEQFF. CDR3 bases: TGCGCCAGCAGCCCATCTAGCGGGGGGACCAACTACAATGAGCAGTTCTTC.

The chain links TRBV12-3 or TRBV12-4 to TRBJ1-6, with D unresolved. The CDR3 extends over 13 amino acids. The V gene lost 1 base and the J gene lost 7 bases, with 5 bases spanning the gap. The CDR3 bases are TGTGCCAGCAGTTTAGAATTCAATTCACCCCTCCACTTT. This gives the protein CASSLEFNSPLHF.

This clonotype was detected many times. V gene TRBV6-1 combines with J gene TRBJ2-3, with 7 bases fitting TRBD2. CDR1 and CDR2 from the germline V gene are MNHNS and SASEGT. CDR3 length: 15 amino acids. Losses at the gene ends were 6 bases for V and 2 bases for J; bases not matched to a gene: 8. This CDR3 is CASRTGGFDTDTQYF. The CDR3 nucleotides read TGTGCCAGCAGGACGGGGGGTTTTGACACAGATACGCAGTATTTT.

This clonotype has ten or more counts. J is TRBJ1-2 and V is TRBV5-1, with no clear D. This CDR3 spans 14 amino acids. From germline, CDR1 is SGHRS and CDR2 YFSETQ. V was cut by 0 bases and J by 4 bases, with 10 bases left in between. The CDR3 sequence: CASSLADVAYGYTF. Here the CDR3 DNA reads TGCGCCAGCAGCTTGGCGGATGTTGCCTATGGCTACACCTTC.

This clonotype came up many times. V and J are TRBV7-2 and TRBJ2-3; D is perhaps TRBD1 (6 bases). The CDR3 has 14 residues. Germline V lookup: CDR1 SGHTA, CDR2 FQGNSA. V shed 6 bases and J shed 5 bases, with 15 bases lying between them. The DNA for the CDR3 is TGTGCCAGCAGGATGGCAAGGGGGAGAGATACGCAGTATTTT. Translation: CASRMARGRDTQYF.

This chain connects TRBV12-3 or TRBV12-4 to TRBJ1-5; D perhaps matches TRBD1 (5 bases). The CDR3 runs 14 residues. Trimming took off 3 bases at V and 7 bases at J, with 13 bases between the two ends. The DNA of the CDR3 is TGTGCCAGCAGTTTTGCAGGGCAGAACCAGCCCCAGCATTTT. This gives the protein CASSFAGQNQPQHF.

This clonotype has at least ten counts. The chain joins TRBV6-5 to TRBJ1-3; D is undetermined. The germline V and J ends were trimmed by 5 bases and 5 bases, with 13 bases remaining between them. Per the germline V gene, CDR1 is MNHEY and CDR2 is SVGAGI. The CDR3 extends over 14 amino acids. The chain's CDR3 is CASSTTVVRNTIYF. Written as DNA, the CDR3 is TGTGCCAGCAGTACTACGGTGGTTAGAAACACCATATATTTT.

The table lists this clonotype with many counts. V is TRBV7-2 and J is TRBJ2-3; no reliable D call. CDR3 length equals 15 residues. Between the trimmed V and J ends, which lost 3 bases and 0 bases, there was a span of 10 bases. From germline, CDR1 is SGHTA and CDR2 FQGNSA. CDR3 nucleotides: TGTGCCAGCAGCTTCATACTGATTAGCACAGATACGCAGTATTTT. Translated: CASSFILISTDTQYF.

There are many counts of this clonotype. The chain links TRBV5-1 to TRBJ1-2, with unresolved D. CDR3 length: 12 residues. The germline gives CDR1 SGHRS, CDR2 YFSETQ. The V end was cut by 0 bases, the J end by 14 bases, with 14 bases between. The chain's CDR3 is CASSLAGIRSTF. The CDR3, as DNA: TGCGCCAGCAGCTTGGCCGGAATTAGGAGTACCTTC.